Listed below are T cell receptor beta chains from one sample, sequenced in a study of cytomegalovirus exposure and HLA in healthy donors. The table came from immunoSEQ multiplex PCR; TCRdb's copy has only in-frame clones and leaves some out. This table holds around 150,000 clones, around 80% found once. What was sequenced was PBMCs. All receptors come from a middle-aged man in good health and CMV-seropositive. Both conserved end residues are part of each CDR3. The D gene is left open where the match is weak. The listing skips clone size in some rows; elsewhere it reads once, few, many or a size class.

J gene | V gene | clone size | D gene | CDR3 protein | CDR3 DNA
TRBJ2-7 | TRBV29-1 | . | . | CSVEDPAYEQYF | TGCAGCGTTGAAGACCCAGCCTACGAGCAGTACTTC
TRBJ1-2 | TRBV29-1 | few | TRBD1 | CSVSSPAGTGLYGYTF | TGCAGCGTGTCTAGCCCTGCCGGGACAGGGTTATATGGCTACACCTTC
TRBJ1-2 | TRBV7-8 | . | . | CASSLSTFNYGYTF | TGTGCCAGCAGCTTAAGTACTTTCAACTATGGCTACACCTTC
TRBJ2-7 | TRBV29-1 | few | . | CSVVAAPYEQYF | TGCAGCGTTGTGGCAGCGCCCTACGAGCAGTACTTC
TRBJ1-3 | TRBV19 | . | . | CASSTEGGNTIYF | TGTGCCAGTAGTACGGAGGGTGGAAACACCATATATTTT
TRBJ1-2 | TRBV29-1 | . | TRBD1 | CSVEDWGQGGGYTF | TGCAGCGTTGAAGATTGGGGACAGGGAGGAGGCTACACCTTC
TRBJ2-1 | TRBV21-1 | . | . | CASSLRGTSVNEQFF | TGTGCCAGCAGCTTAAGGGGGACTAGTGTGAATGAGCAGTTCTTC
TRBJ1-2 | TRBV7-9 | . | . | CASSSIGLGRNYGYTF | TGTGCCAGCAGCTCCATTGGCTTAGGGAGAAACTATGGCTACACCTTC
TRBJ2-3 | TRBV6-5 | . | . | CASSYSRVSVDTQYF | TGTGCCAGCAGTTACTCGCGAGTTAGCGTCGATACGCAGTATTTT
TRBJ2-3 | TRBV27 | . | TRBD2 | CASSNSNAWTRASTDTQYF | TGTGCCAGCAGTAACTCAAACGCTTGGACTAGGGCTAGCACAGATACGCAGTATTTT
TRBJ2-7 | TRBV13 | once | TRBD2 | CASSLITSGRYEQYF | TGTGCCAGCAGCTTGATAACTAGCGGGAGATACGAGCAGTACTTC
TRBJ1-4 | TRBV4-2 | . | . | CASSQGGGIATNEKLFF | TGTGCCAGCAGCCAAGGGGGAGGGATTGCAACTAATGAAAAACTGTTTTTT
TRBJ2-2 | TRBV18 | few | . | CASSPITGELFF | TGTGCCAGCTCTCCAATAACCGGGGAGCTGTTTTTT
TRBJ2-1 | TRBV19 | . | . | CASSPRVSSYNEQFF | TGTGCCAGTAGTCCTAGAGTCAGCTCCTACAATGAGCAGTTCTTC
TRBJ2-1 | TRBV5-1 | . | TRBD1 | CASSYYSTGGEGNEQFF | TGCGCCAGCAGCTACTATTCTACAGGGGGCGAGGGCAATGAGCAGTTCTTC
TRBJ1-1 | TRBV7-9 | . | . | CSSSSSENTEAFF | TGTTCCAGCAGCTCGTCAGAGAACACTGAAGCTTTCTTT
TRBJ1-4 | TRBV28 | . | TRBD1 | CASSPPGQADEKLFF | TGTGCCAGCAGCCCTCCGGGACAGGCGGATGAAAAACTGTTTTTT
TRBJ1-5 | TRBV6-1 | . | TRBD1 | CASSGDREYDQPQHF | TGTGCCAGCAGTGGGGACAGGGAATACGATCAGCCCCAGCATTTT
TRBJ1-1 | TRBV10-3 | . | . | CAIRDKRQAGRAEAFF | TGTGCCATCAGGGATAAACGACAGGCCGGTAGGGCTGAAGCTTTCTTT
TRBJ2-7 | TRBV11-2 | . | TRBD2 | CASSLTTSGNYEQYF | TGTGCCAGCAGCTTAACCACTAGCGGGAACTACGAGCAGTACTTC
TRBJ1-3 | TRBV2 | . | TRBD1 | CASSSSDPGTGVRDSGSGNTIYF | TGTGCCAGCAGTTCCTCTGACCCCGGGACAGGGGTTCGAGATTCCGGATCTGGAAACACCATATATTTT
TRBJ1-2 | TRBV2 | . | TRBD1 | CASSGTGGPYGYTF | TGTGCCAGCAGTGGGACAGGCGGCCCTTATGGCTACACCTTC
TRBJ2-7 | TRBV19 | . | . | CASSMWQGYEQYF | TGTGCCAGTAGTATGTGGCAGGGCTACGAGCAGTACTTC
TRBJ2-6 | TRBV5-1 | . | . | CASTPGRNGANVLTF | TGCGCCAGCACCCCTGGGCGTAACGGGGCCAACGTCCTGACTTTC
TRBJ2-5 | TRBV28 | . | . | CASSPEETQYF | TGTGCCAGCAGTCCTGAGGAGACCCAGTACTTC
TRBJ1-1 | TRBV28 | . | TRBD1 | CASLVRGVPFF | TGTGCCAGCTTGGTCAGGGGGGTTCCTTTCTTT